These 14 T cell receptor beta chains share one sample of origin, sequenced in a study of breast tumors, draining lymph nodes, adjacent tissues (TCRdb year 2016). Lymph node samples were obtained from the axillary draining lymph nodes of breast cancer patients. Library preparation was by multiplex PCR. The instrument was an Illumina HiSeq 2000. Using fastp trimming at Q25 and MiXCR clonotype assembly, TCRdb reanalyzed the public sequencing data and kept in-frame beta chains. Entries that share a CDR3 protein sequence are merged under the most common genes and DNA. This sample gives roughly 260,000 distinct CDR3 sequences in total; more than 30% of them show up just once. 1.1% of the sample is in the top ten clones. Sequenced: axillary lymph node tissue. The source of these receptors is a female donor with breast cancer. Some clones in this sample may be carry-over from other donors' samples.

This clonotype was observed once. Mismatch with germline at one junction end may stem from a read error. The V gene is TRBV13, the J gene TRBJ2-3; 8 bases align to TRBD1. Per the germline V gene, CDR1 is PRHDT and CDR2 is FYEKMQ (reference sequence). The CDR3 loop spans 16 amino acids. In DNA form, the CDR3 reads TGTGTCAGCAGCTTTCTAGACAGGGGTAGCACAGATACGCAGTATTTT. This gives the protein CVSSFLDRGSTDTQYF.

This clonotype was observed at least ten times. The DNA of the CDR3 is TGTGCCAGCAGCTCATTCGGAGCGGGAGGGGTCAATGAGCAGTTCTTC. Translating gives CASSSFGAGGVNEQFF. The chain employs TRBV7-9 and TRBJ2-1; TRBD2 agrees at 10 bases. This CDR3 comprises 16 residues. The V and J ends lost 4 bases and 6 bases, in that order; junction bases with no gene match: 9. In germline, CDR1 is SEHNR, CDR2 FQNEAQ (reference sequence).

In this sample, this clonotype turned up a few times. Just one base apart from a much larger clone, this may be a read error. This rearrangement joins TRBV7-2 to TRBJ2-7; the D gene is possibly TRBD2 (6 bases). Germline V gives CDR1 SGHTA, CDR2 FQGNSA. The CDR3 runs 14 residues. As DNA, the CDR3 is TGTGCCAGCAGCCCGGACTATAGGAGCTACGAGCAGCACTTC. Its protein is CASSPDYRSYEQHF.

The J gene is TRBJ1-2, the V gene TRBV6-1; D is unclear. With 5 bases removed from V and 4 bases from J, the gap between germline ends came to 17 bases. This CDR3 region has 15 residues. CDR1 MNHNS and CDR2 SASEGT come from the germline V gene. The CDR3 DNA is TGTGCCAGCAGTCAAGGCGTAGGTACGATCTATGGCTACACCTTC. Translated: CASSQGVGTIYGYTF.

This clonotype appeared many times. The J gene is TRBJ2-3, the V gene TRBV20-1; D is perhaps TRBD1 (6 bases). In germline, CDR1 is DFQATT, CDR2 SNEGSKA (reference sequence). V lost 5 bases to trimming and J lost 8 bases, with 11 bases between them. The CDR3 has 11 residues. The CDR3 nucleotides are TGCAGTGCTCTAGGGGGAGTTACGCAGTATTTT. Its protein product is CSALGGVTQYF.

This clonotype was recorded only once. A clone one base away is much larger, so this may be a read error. CDR3 sequence (DNA): TGTGCTAGTGTCCCCACCCAGAAGGGCGAGCAGTTCTTC. This sequence encodes CASVPTQKGEQFF. This rearrangement joins TRBV12-5 to TRBJ2-1; no reliable D call. Trimming took 7 bases from V and 10 from J, leaving 17 bases between them. The germline gives CDR1 LGHNT, CDR2 FRNRAP. CDR3 size: 13 residues.

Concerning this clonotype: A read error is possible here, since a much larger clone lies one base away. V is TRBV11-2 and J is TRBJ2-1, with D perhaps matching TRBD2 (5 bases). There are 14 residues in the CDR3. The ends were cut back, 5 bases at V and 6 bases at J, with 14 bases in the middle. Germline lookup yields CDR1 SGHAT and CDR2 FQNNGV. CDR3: CASSLSRDPNEQFF. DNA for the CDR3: TGTGCCAGCAGCCTTTCCCGGGATCCCAATGAGCAGTTCTTC. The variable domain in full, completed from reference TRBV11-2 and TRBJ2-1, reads EAGVAQSPRYKIIEKRQSVAFWCNPISGHATLYWYQQILGQGPKLLIQFQNNGVVDDSQLPKDRFSAERLKGVDSTLKIQPAKLEDSAVYLCASSLSRDPNEQFFGPGTRLTVL.

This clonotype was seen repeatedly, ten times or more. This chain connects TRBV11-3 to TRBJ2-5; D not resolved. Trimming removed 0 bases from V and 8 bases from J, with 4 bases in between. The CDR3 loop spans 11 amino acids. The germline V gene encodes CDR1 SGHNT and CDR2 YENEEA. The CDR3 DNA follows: TGTGCCAGCAGCTTAGATTCCACCCAGTACTTC. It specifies CASSLDSTQYF.

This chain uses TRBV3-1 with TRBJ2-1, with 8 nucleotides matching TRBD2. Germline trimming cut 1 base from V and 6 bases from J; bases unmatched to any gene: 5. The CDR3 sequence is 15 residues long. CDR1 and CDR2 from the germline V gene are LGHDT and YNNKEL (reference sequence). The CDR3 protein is CASSQAGTSGNEQFF. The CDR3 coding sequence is TGTGCCAGCAGCCAAGCCGGGACTAGTGGCAATGAGCAGTTCTTC.

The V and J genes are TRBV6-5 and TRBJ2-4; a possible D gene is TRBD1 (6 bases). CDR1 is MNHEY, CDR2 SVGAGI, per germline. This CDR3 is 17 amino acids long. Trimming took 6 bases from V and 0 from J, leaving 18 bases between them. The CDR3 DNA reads TGTGCCAGCAGCTTAGTACAGGGATCGTTAGCCAAAAACATTCAGTACTTC. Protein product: CASSLVQGSLAKNIQYF.

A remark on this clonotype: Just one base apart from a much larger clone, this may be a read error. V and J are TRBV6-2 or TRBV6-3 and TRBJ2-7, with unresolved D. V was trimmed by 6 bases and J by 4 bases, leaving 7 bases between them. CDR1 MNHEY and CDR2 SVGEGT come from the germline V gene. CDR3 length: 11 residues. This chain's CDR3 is CASSQVYEQYF. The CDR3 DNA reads TGTGCCAGCAGCCAAGTATACGAGCAGTACTTC.

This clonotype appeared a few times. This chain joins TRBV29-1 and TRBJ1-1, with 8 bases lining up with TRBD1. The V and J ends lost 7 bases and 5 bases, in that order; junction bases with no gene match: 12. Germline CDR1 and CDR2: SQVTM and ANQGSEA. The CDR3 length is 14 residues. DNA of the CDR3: TGCAGCGCCGGACAGGGAGGTTTGGGTACTGAAGCTTTCTTT. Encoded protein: CSAGQGGLGTEAFF.

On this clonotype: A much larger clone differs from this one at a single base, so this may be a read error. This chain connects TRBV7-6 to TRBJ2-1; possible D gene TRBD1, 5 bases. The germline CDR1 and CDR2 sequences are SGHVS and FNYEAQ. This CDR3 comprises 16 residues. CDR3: CASSLAGRSSCNEQFF. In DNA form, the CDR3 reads TGTGCCAGCAGCTTAGCGGGGCGGAGCTCCTGCAATGAGCAGTTCTTC.

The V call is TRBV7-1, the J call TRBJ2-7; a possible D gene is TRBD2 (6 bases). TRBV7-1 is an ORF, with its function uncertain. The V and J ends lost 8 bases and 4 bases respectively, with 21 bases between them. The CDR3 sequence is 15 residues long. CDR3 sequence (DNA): TGTGCCAGCTCACGAACTACCGGGAGTGGTTACGAGCAGTACTTC. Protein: CASSRTTGSGYEQYF.